This T cell receptor beta chain originates from a study of cytomegalovirus exposure and HLA in healthy donors. Measured with immunoSEQ multiplex PCR; TCRdb has only the in-frame clones, and not every one. The sample contains some 150,000 clones, approximately 86% of which appear only once. V was shortened by 0 bases and J by 6 bases, with 14 bases between the two germline ends. This CDR3 region has 15 residues. The germline V gene encodes CDR1 SEHNR and CDR2 FQNEAQ (reference sequence). This rearrangement joins TRBV7-9 to TRBJ1-1, with D unresolved. The sequence came from a man younger than 35 in good health and CMV-seropositive. Sequencing was done on a sample of PBMCs. The DNA of the CDR3 is TGTGCCAGCAGCTTAGCCCCCTCAAATCGGGCTGAAGCTTTCTTT. It is translated as CASSLAPSNRAEAFF.